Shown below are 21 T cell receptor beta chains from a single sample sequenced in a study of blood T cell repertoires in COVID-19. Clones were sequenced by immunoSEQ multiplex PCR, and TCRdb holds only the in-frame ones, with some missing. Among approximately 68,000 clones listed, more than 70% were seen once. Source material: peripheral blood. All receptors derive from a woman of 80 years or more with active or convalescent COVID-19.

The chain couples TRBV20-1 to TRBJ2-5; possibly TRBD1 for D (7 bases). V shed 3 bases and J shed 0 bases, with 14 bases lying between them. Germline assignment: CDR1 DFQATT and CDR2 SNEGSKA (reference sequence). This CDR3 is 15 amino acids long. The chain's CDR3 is CSASGGGPYQETQYF. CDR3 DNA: TGCAGTGCTAGTGGAGGGGGCCCGTACCAAGAGACCCAGTACTTC.

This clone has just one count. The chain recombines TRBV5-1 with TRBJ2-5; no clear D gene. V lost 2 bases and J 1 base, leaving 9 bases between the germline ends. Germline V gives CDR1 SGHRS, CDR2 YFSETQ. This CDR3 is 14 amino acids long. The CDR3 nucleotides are TGCGCCAGCAGCTTTTTCGGGTTCCAAGAGACCCAGTACTTC. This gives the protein CASSFFGFQETQYF.

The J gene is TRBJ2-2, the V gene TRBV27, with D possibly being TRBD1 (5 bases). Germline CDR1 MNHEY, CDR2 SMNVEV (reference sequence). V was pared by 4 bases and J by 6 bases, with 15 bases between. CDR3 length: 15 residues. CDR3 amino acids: CASSSRQGIAGELFF. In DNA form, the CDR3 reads TGTGCCAGCAGTTCGCGCCAGGGAATAGCCGGGGAGCTGTTTTTT.

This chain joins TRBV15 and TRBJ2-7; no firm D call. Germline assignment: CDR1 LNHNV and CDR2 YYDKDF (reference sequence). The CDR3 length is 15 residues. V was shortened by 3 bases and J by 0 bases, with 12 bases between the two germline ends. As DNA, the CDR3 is TGTGCCACCAGCAGTAGAATAGCCTTCTCCTACGAGCAGTACTTC. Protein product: CATSSRIAFSYEQYF.

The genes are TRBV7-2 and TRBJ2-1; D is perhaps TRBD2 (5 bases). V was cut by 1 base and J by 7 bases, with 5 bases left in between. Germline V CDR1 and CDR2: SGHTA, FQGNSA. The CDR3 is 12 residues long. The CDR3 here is CASSLVANEQFF. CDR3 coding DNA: TGTGCCAGCAGCTTAGTAGCGAATGAGCAGTTCTTC. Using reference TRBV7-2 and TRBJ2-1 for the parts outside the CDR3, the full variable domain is GAGVSQSPSNKVTEKGKDVELRCDPISGHTALYWYRQSLGQGLEFLIYFQGNSAPDKSGLPSDRFSAERTGGSVSTLTIQRTQQEDSAVYLCASSLVANEQFFGPGTRLTVL.

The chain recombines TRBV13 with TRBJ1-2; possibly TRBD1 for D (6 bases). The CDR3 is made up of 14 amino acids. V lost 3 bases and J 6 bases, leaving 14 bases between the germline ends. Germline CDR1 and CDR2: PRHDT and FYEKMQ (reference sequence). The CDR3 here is CASSLTGARDGYTF. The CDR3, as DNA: TGTGCCAGCAGCTTGACAGGCGCCCGGGATGGCTACACCTTC.

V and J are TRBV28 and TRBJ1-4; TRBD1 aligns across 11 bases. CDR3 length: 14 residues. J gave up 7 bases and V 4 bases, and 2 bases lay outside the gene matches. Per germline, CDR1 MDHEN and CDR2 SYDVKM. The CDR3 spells CASSSGTGGEKLFF. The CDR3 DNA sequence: TGTGCCAGCAGTTCCGGGACAGGGGGTGAAAAACTGTTTTTT.

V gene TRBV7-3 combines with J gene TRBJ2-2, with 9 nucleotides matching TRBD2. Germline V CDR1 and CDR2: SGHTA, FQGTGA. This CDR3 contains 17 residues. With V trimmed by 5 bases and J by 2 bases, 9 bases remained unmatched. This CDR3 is CASSLPPGTSNTGELFF. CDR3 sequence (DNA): TGTGCCAGCAGCCTCCCGCCCGGGACTAGCAACACCGGGGAGCTGTTTTTT.

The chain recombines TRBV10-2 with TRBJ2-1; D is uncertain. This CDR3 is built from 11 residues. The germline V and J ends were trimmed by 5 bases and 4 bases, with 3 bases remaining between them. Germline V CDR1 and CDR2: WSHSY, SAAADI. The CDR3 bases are TGCGCCAGCAGTACTTACAATGAGCAGTTCTTC. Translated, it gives CASSTYNEQFF.

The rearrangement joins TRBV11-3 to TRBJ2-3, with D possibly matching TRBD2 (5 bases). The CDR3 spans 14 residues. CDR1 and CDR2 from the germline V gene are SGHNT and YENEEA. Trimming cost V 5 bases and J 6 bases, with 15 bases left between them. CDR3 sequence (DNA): TGTGCCAGCAGCCCCAACACCGGGGAGGATACGCAGTATTTT. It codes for CASSPNTGEDTQYF.

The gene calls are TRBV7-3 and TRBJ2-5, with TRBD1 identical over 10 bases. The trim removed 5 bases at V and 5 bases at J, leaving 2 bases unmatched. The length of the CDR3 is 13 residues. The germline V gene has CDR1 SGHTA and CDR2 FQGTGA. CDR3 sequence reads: CASSRTGGETQYF. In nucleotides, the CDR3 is TGTGCCAGCAGCCGGACAGGGGGGGAGACCCAGTACTTC. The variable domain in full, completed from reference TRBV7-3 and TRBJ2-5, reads GAGVSQTPSNKVTEKGKYVELRCDPISGHTALYWYRQSLGQGPEFLIYFQGTGAADDSGLPNDRFFAVRPEGSVSTLKIQRTERGDSAVYLCASSRTGGETQYFGPGTRLLVL.

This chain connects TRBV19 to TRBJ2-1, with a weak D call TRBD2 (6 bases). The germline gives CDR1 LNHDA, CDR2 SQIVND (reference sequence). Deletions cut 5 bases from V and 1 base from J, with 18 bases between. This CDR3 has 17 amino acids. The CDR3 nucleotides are TGTGCCAGTAGTTCCGAGACTAGTTTCCTTTCCTACAATGAGCAGTTCTTC. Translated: CASSSETSFLSYNEQFF.

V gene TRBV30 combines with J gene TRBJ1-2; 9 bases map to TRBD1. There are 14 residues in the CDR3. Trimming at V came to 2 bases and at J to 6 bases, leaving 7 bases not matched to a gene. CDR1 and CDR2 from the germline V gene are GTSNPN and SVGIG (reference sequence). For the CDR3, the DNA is TGTGCCTGGAGTCTAAATACAGGGGGCAATGGCTACACCTTC. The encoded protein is CAWSLNTGGNGYTF.

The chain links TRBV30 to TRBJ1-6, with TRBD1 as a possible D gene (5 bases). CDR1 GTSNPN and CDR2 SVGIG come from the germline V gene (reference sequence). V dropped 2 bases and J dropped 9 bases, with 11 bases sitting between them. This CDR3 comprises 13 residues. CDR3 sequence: CAWSIGTGSPLHF. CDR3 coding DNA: TGTGCCTGGAGTATAGGGACTGGTTCACCCCTCCACTTT.

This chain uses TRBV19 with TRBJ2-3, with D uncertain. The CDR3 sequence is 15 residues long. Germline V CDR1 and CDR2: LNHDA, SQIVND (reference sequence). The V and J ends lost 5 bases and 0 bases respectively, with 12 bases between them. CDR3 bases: TGTGCCAGTAGTGCGCAAAGTTCTAGCACAGATACGCAGTATTTT. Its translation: CASSAQSSSTDTQYF.

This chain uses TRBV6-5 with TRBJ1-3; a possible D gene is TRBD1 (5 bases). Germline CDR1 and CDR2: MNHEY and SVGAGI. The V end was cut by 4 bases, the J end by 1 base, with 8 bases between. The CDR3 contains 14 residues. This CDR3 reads CASSSQGSGNTIYF. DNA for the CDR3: TGTGCCAGCAGTTCCCAGGGTTCTGGAAACACCATATATTTT.

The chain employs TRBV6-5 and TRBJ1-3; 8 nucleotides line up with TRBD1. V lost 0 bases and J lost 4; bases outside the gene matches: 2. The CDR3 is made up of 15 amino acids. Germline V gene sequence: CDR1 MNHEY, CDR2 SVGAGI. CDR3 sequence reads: CASSYSWDRGNTIYF. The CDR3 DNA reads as TGTGCCAGCAGTTACTCCTGGGACAGGGGAAACACCATATATTTT.

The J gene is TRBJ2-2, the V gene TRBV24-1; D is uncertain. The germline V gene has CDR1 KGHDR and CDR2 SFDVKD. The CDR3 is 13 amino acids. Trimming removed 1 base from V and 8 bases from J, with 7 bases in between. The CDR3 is CATSDFFLGELFF. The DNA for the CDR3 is TGTGCCACCAGTGATTTTTTTCTGGGGGAGCTGTTTTTT.

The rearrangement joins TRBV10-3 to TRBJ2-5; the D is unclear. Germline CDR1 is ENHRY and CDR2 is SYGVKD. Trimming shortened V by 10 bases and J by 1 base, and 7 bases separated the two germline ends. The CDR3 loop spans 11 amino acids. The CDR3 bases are TGTGCCACCTACAGCCAAGAGACCCAGTACTTC. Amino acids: CATYSQETQYF.

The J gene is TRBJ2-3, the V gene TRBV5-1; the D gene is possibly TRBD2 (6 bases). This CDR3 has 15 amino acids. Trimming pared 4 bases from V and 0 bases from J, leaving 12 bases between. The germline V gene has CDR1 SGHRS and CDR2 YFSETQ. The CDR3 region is CASSLPAGSTDTQYF. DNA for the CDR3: TGCGCCAGCAGCCTCCCGGCGGGGAGCACAGATACGCAGTATTTT.

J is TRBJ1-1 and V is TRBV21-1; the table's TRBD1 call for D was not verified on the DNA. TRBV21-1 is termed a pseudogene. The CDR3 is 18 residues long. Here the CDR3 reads CASSLDLEEDRTNTEAFF. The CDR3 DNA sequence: TGTGCCAGCAGCCTGGACTTAGAGGAGGACAGGACGAACACTGAAGCTTTCTTT.